The entry below gives a single T cell receptor (beta chain) sequence along with its context. Antigen unknown. The data originate from a study of cytomegalovirus exposure and HLA in healthy donors. Study-wide findings and caveats: Certain indistinguishable V segments, among them TRBV6-2 and TRBV6-3, were excluded. It was likely that a cluster of highly shared sequence variants was a sequencing artifact.

Trimming removed 2 bases from V and 4 bases from J, with 11 bases in between. This CDR3 comprises 15 residues. Germline CDR1 is SGHTA and CDR2 is FQGNSA. The PCR used 60 Vbeta and 13 Jbeta primers. Assay used: immunoSEQ multiplex PCR; TCRdb lists only in-frame clones, some missing. The data contain 100,000 to 150,000 clones, under 80% of them singletons. The origin of this receptor is a woman between 50 and 59 years old in good health and CMV-seropositive. Sequences were obtained from PBMCs. The chain couples TRBV7-2 to TRBJ2-2, with D perhaps matching TRBD2 (6 bases). The CDR3 DNA reads TGTGCCAGCAGCTTAAACGGGAGAATCACCGGGGAGCTGTTTTTT. This gives the protein CASSLNGRITGELFF.